The subject of this entry is one T cell receptor (beta chain). Its antigen is not identified. Profiled with immunoSEQ multiplex PCR; TCRdb holds only in-frame clones, not every one. Here the sample spans about 110,000 clones, just under 95% being singletons. These data belong to a study of siplizumab effects on memory and regulatory T cells. Study-level points and caveats: Phenotypic classification as naive or memory proved unattainable for roughly 75-96% of proliferating CD4+ or CD8+ clones. Mappable alloreactive CD4+ clones were on average about 62% Treg-derived with siplizumab, 25% to 30% in controls. Apparently more diverse than memory cells, naive T cells also seemed major alloresponse contributors.

The sequence was collected from a human donor in good health. Material for sequencing was CD4+ T cells sorted from blood.

The CDR3 here is CASSNGHPEQYF. Here the CDR3 DNA reads TGCGCCAGCAGTAATGGGCACCCTGAGCAGTACTTC. This chain joins TRBV10-2 and TRBJ2-7, with D unresolved. V dropped 5 bases and J dropped 7 bases, with 12 bases sitting between them. The CDR3 totals 12 residues. Germline V lookup: CDR1 WSHSY, CDR2 SAAADI.